Shown below are 10 T cell receptor beta chains from a single sample sequenced in a study of T cells in women clearing cervical HPV infection. Using immunoSEQ multiplex PCR, the repertoire was profiled, and TCRdb retains in-frame clones only, with some absent. This sample's table has 40,000 to 55,000 clones. The sample taken for sequencing was blood buffy coat. The receptors derive from a woman between 18 and 75 years old with a cervical HPV16 infection that either progressed to CIN3+ or cleared (not recorded which).

Of note for this clone: The CDR3 end is not reached by the read, which stops 3 residues before it; the germline J gene fills it in. The V and J genes are TRBV6-1 and TRBJ2-7; D uncertain. Germline CDR1 MNHNS, CDR2 SASEGT. The CDR3 contains 13 residues. The V end lost 2 bases, the J end lost 0 bases, and 5 bases lay between the germline ends. CDR3 bases read: TGTGCCAGCAGTGAATCTGTCTCCTACGAG. It yields the protein CASSESVSYE. The full CDR3 sequence reads CASSESVSYEQYF.

As regards this clone: The DNA ends 3 residues before the CDR3 does, and the rest of the CDR3 is filled in from the germline J gene. The J gene is TRBJ1-5, the V gene TRBV6-1; D is uncertain. Trimming removed 1 base at V and 0 bases at J, with 4 bases between. This CDR3 contains 14 residues. The germline V gene encodes CDR1 MNHNS and CDR2 SASEGT. The part of the CDR3 DNA that was read is TGTGCCAGCAGTGAAGGTTATAGCAATCAGCCC. Its translation: CASSEGYSNQP. In full, the CDR3 is CASSEGYSNQPQHF.

Comments on this clone: The read ends 3 residues early relative to the CDR3; the germline J gene fills the gap. The chain recombines TRBV6-1 with TRBJ2-5; TRBD2 matches at 10 bases. There are 18 residues in the CDR3. V trimming: 1 base; J trimming: 7 bases; junction bases outside the gene matches: 15. Germline CDR1 reads MNHNS; CDR2 reads SASEGT. The CDR3 DNA, read in part, is TGTGCCAGCAGTGAAGGGTTTCGACTAGCGGGTCCAAAGGGGACC. Translating gives CASSEGFRLAGPKGT. The full CDR3 reads CASSEGFRLAGPKGTQYF.

Comment on this clone: The read comes to an end 3 residues before the CDR3 does, leaving the germline J gene to fill in the end. The chain joins TRBV5-1 to TRBJ1-4; a weak D match, TRBD1 (5 bases). Germline values: CDR1 SGHRS, CDR2 YFSETQ. Trimming shortened V by 2 bases and J by 8 bases, and 13 bases separated the two germline ends. This CDR3 contains 14 residues. The CDR3 loop reads CASSFQGSDEKLFF. The part of the CDR3 DNA that was read is TGCGCCAGCAGCTTTCAGGGTTCTGACGAAAAA.

Regarding this clone: The sequence runs out 3 residues before the end of the CDR3; the remainder is reconstructed from the germline J gene. This chain joins TRBV28 and TRBJ2-7; D is uncertain. The germline CDR1 and CDR2 sequences are MDHEN and SYDVKM. The CDR3 covers 12 residues. V was clipped by 6 bases and J by 3 bases, with 9 bases between them. The CDR3 bases that were read are TGTGCCAGCAGCAGTTCCCTCTACGAG. Translating gives CASSSSLYE. In full, the CDR3 is CASSSSLYEQYF.

Partial CDR3 DNA: TGCGCCAGCAGCGGACAGGGGGCGGGTAATGAG. Amino acids: CASSGQGAGNE. Given in full, the CDR3 is CASSGQGAGNEQFF. V gene TRBV5-1 combines with J gene TRBJ2-1; 11 nucleotides match TRBD1. The CDR3 goes on 3 residues after the read ends, and that part is filled in from the germline J gene. The germline V gene encodes CDR1 SGHRS and CDR2 YFSETQ. V dropped 4 bases and J dropped 7; count of bases not matched to a gene: 4. The CDR3 loop spans 14 amino acids.

Comments on this clone: From the germline J gene comes the end of the CDR3, since the read stops 3 residues before it. The V gene is TRBV7-2, the J gene TRBJ1-2, with D perhaps TRBD1 (5 bases). Germline CDR1 SGHTA, CDR2 FQGNSA. The length of the CDR3 is 14 residues. CDR3 protein: CASSIGPGGDTYTF. Partial CDR3 DNA: TGTGCCAGCAGCATCGGACCGGGGGGAGATACC. Looking up the rest from reference TRBV7-2 and TRBJ1-2 gives the full variable domain: GAGVSQSPSNKVTEKGKDVELRCDPISGHTALYWYRQSLGQGLEFLIYFQGNSAPDKSGLPSDRFSAERTGGSVSTLTIQRTQQEDSAVYLCASSIGPGGDTYTFGSGTRLTVV.

Concerning this clone: The sequence runs out 3 residues before the end of the CDR3; the remainder is reconstructed from the germline J gene. The V and J genes are TRBV4-1 and TRBJ2-5; D is undetermined. The CDR3 runs to 12 residues. The germline V gene has CDR1 MGHRA and CDR2 YSYEKL. Between the trimmed V and J ends, which lost 3 bases and 4 bases, there was a span of 6 bases. CDR3 residues: CASSHLLETQYF. CDR3 DNA (partial): TGCGCCAGCAGCCACCTTTTAGAGACC.

A word on this clone: The read finishes 3 residues shy of the CDR3 end, and the germline J gene is used to complete it. The rearrangement uses TRBV7-9 and TRBJ1-2, with 12 bases aligning to TRBD1. This CDR3 has 14 residues. Germline V CDR1 and CDR2: SEHNR, FQNEAQ (reference sequence). CDR3 DNA (partial): TGTGCCAGCAGCCCGGGACAGGGGGCCTACGAC. This encodes CASSPGQGAYD. The complete CDR3 sequence is CASSPGQGAYDYTF.

On this clone: The read ends 3 residues before the CDR3 terminus; that terminus is restored from the germline J gene. The gene calls are TRBV7-2 and TRBJ1-2; D unresolved. CDR3 length: 15 amino acids. Germline V gene lookup returns CDR1 SGHTA and CDR2 FQGNSA. CDR3 amino acids: CASSLASSGNYDYTF. Incomplete CDR3 DNA: TGTGCCAGCAGCTTAGCGTCTAGCGGAAACTACGAC.